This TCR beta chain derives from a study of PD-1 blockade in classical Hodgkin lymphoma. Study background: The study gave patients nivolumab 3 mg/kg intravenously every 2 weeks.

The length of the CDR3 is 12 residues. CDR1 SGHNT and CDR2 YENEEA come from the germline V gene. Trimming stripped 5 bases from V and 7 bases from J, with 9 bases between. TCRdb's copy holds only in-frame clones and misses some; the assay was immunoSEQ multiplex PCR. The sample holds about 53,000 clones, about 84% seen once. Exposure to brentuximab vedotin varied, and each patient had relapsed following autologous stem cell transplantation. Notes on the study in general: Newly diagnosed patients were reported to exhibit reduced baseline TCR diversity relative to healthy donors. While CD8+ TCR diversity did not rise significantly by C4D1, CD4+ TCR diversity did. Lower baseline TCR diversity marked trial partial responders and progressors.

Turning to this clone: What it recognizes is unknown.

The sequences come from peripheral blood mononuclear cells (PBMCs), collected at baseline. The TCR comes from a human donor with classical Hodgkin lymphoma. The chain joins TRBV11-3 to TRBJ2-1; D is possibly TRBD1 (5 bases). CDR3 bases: TGTGCCAGCAGCCCCAGGGTAAATGAGCAGTTCTTC. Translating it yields CASSPRVNEQFF.